The clone carrying this TCR beta chain has just a few counts. Its antigen is unknown. These data are taken from a study of human T cells and chemical hapten exposure. The study's findings and limits: TCRs whose frequency exceeded 1 in 1000 remained the same following DPC sensitization.

Documented time point: healthy volunteer bleed at 2 weeks. Unseparated into fractions, whole blood served as the source from which total RNA was extracted. TCRdb re-called the RACE reads through MiXCR, storing one row per CDR3 protein. The table lists about 130,000 distinct CDR3 sequences, roughly 9.5% of them singletons. Trimming took off 4 bases at V and 0 bases at J, with 10 bases between the two ends. This CDR3 region has 16 residues. The germline V gene encodes CDR1 SGHAT and CDR2 FQNNGV. V is TRBV11-2 and J is TRBJ2-6; D not resolved. Sequenced input: whole blood. The receptor was derived from a male donor in good health. Some clones in this sample may be carry-over from other donors' samples. The CDR3 DNA is TGTGCCAGCAGCTCGGACCCCTTCTCTGGGGCCAACGTCCTGACTTTC. This encodes CASSSDPFSGANVLTF.